This TCR beta chain was found in a study of STAT3 mutations in large granular lymphocyte leukemia. Study information: Among longitudinally sequenced T-LGLL patients, roughly half had canonical activating STAT3 mutations detected. Study-level findings and limits: After therapy, about 30% of the 18 patients switched clonotypes, all new clones STAT3 wild type. Sampling intervals varied between patients and samples. Every T-LGLL patient had at least one immunodominant TCRbeta clonotype. In some patients, a small highly pathogenic clone possibly went undetected.

V was shortened by 4 bases and J by 4 bases, with 12 bases between the two germline ends. The CDR3 contains 14 residues. The germline V gene has CDR1 SGHDT and CDR2 YYEEEE. With respect to this clone: What it binds is unknown.

Generated by immunoSEQ multiplex PCR, the TCRdb table keeps only in-frame clones and is missing some. The sample lists 35,000 to 50,000 clones, about 81% occurring once. This receptor was identified in a human donor with T large granular lymphocyte leukemia. Some clones in this sample may be carry-over from other donors' samples. The sequenced sample was PBMCs. The rearrangement joins TRBV5-6 to TRBJ2-1; D gene uncertain. The CDR3 reads CASSQGRLYNEQFF. The CDR3 DNA is TGTGCCAGCAGCCAAGGACGGTTATACAATGAGCAGTTCTTC.